Included here is one TCR beta chain sequence, with context. This sample was taken from a study of cytomegalovirus exposure and HLA in healthy donors. The V gene's germline CDR1 is SEHNR and CDR2 FQNEAQ (reference sequence). The J segment lost 1 base and the V segment lost 4 bases, leaving 6 bases of the junction unmatched. CDR3 length equals 16 residues. The study ran its PCR with 60 Vbeta and 13 Jbeta primers. The repertoire was sequenced with immunoSEQ multiplex PCR; TCRdb's copy has only in-frame clones and lacks some. The top ten hold over 1.1% of the sample, which has about 180,000 clones, 77% seen once.

Sequenced sample: PBMCs. V and J are TRBV7-9 and TRBJ2-3; 9 bases line up with TRBD2. The sequence was collected from a man aged 18 to 30 in good health and CMV-seronegative. CDR3: CASSSTTSGRTDTQYF. In nucleotides, the CDR3 is TGTGCCAGCAGCTCAACGACTAGCGGCCGCACAGATACGCAGTATTTT.